Below, 9 T cell receptor beta chains from the same sample are listed, as sequenced in a study of type 1 regulatory T cells (dated by TCRdb to about 2021). TCRdb lists the instrument as Illumina MiSeq. The public sequencing data were trimmed at Q25 with fastp and processed into clonotypes with MiXCR by TCRdb, which kept only in-frame beta chains. Every distinct CDR3 protein forms one entry, paired with its most common genes and DNA. This sample is represented by about 62,000 distinct CDR3 sequences; approximately 60% of them were singletons. Over 1.5% of the sample is in the top ten clones. No antigen is known for these receptors. The material sequenced was cultured non-Tr1 T cells, either the whole culture or a sorted T cell fraction (not recorded which). Sample cell subset or site, as interpreted from the label and publication: non-Tr1 population from the T-allo10 product. The receptor source for this set is a human donor in good health.

The V call is TRBV12-3 or TRBV12-4, the J call TRBJ2-7, with D perhaps assigned TRBD1 or TRBD2 (7 bases each). V gave up 1 base and J gave up 4 bases, with 14 bases separating them. The CDR3 covers 15 residues. The DNA for the CDR3 is TGTGCCAGCAGTTTAGTCGGCAGGGGGGGTTACGAGCAGTACTTC. Amino acids: CASSLVGRGGYEQYF.

V is TRBV7-7 and J is TRBJ2-2; TRBD2 matches at 7 bases. The V and J ends lost 5 bases and 5 bases, in that order; junction bases with no gene match: 11. From germline, CDR1 is SSHAT and CDR2 FNYEAQ (reference sequence). The CDR3 totals 16 residues. The CDR3 protein is CASSPSPGRATGELFF. CDR3 DNA: TGTGCCAGCAGCCCCAGTCCAGGGAGGGCAACCGGGGAGCTGTTTTTT.

This chain links TRBV4-2 with TRBJ2-1, with D uncertain. Deletions cut 0 bases from V and 6 bases from J, with 9 bases between. This CDR3 is 14 amino acids long. Germline loops: CDR1 LGHNA, CDR2 YNFKEQ. In DNA, the CDR3 is TGTGCCAGCAGCCAAGATCGAGATCCCAATGAGCAGTTCTTC. It specifies CASSQDRDPNEQFF.

The chain uses TRBV7-2 and TRBJ1-3, with 7 bases that match TRBD1. The CDR3 spans 15 residues. The germline CDR1 and CDR2 sequences are SGHTA and FQGNSA. The trim removed 10 bases at V and 0 bases at J, leaving 9 bases unmatched. The CDR3 DNA reads as TGTGCCACTTCGACAGGGCTGTTCTCTGGAAACACCATATATTTT. This sequence encodes CATSTGLFSGNTIYF.

This chain joins TRBV7-8 and TRBJ2-6; 8 nucleotides agree with TRBD1. The CDR3 is 21 residues long. Germline lookup yields CDR1 SGHVS and CDR2 FQNEAQ. With V trimmed by 0 bases and J by 1 base, 14 bases remained unmatched. This CDR3 is CASSLARFLGDRRSGANVLTF. The CDR3 DNA follows: TGTGCCAGCAGCTTAGCCCGGTTTCTGGGGGACAGGAGGTCTGGGGCCAACGTCCTGACTTTC.

This chain joins TRBV9 and TRBJ1-5; no firm D call. Germline V gene sequence: CDR1 SGDLS, CDR2 YYNGEE. V lost 2 bases to trimming and J lost 4 bases, with 10 bases between them. The CDR3 is 14 residues long. CDR3 bases: TGTGCCAGCAGCGTGGGCAACACTAATCAGCCCCAGCATTTT. Its translation is CASSVGNTNQPQHF.

The chain combines TRBV12-3 or TRBV12-4 with TRBJ2-5, with 10 bases aligning to TRBD1. With 5 bases clipped from V and 7 bases from J, the junction kept 4 bases outside the gene matches. There are 13 residues in the CDR3. For the CDR3, the DNA is TGTGCCAGCAGTCCGGGACAGGGGTTGACCCAGTACTTC. Translated, it gives CASSPGQGLTQYF.

This clonotype was counted between two and nine times. This sequence joins TRBV29-1 and TRBJ1-1; D call uncertain. Looked up from germline, CDR1 is SQVTM and CDR2 is ANQGSEA. Trimming took 5 bases from V and 1 from J, leaving 5 bases between them. The CDR3 loop spans 11 amino acids. The CDR3 spells CSVLGNTEAFF. DNA of the CDR3: TGCAGCGTTTTAGGGAACACTGAAGCTTTCTTT.

The chain carries TRBV5-1 and TRBJ2-7; 7 bases fit TRBD2. Germline values: CDR1 SGHRS, CDR2 YFSETQ. V shed 2 bases and J 5 bases; nucleotides not matched to a gene: 4. This CDR3 is built from 13 residues. The CDR3 is CASSFAGVDEQYF. CDR3 bases: TGCGCCAGCAGCTTTGCGGGAGTCGACGAGCAGTACTTC.